These 6 T cell receptor beta chains originate from one sample sequenced in a study of early T cells in non-severe SARS-CoV-2 infection. TCRdb analysed the 5' RACE reads with MiXCR anew, one entry per CDR3 protein. This sample has tens of thousands of distinct CDR3 sequences, with approximately 13% found just once. Sequencing was performed on whole blood, taken at baseline. The receptors were sampled from an adult who was a healthcare worker with PCR-confirmed SARS-CoV-2 infection or an uninfected control (not recorded which).

This clonotype occurred a few times. This chain connects TRBV4-1 to TRBJ1-5, with D uncertain. This CDR3 has 15 residues. V lost 0 bases, J lost 2 bases, and 8 bases lay in between. Germline V gene lookup returns CDR1 MGHRA and CDR2 YSYEKL. The CDR3 bases are TGCGCCAGCAGCCAAGAAGGGTCAGGCAATCAGCCCCAGCATTTT. This translates into CASSQEGSGNQPQHF.

This clonotype was observed a handful of times. The V and J genes are TRBV4-1 and TRBJ2-3, with TRBD2 as a possible D gene (5 bases). CDR3 length equals 16 residues. Trimming pared 3 bases from V and 2 bases from J, leaving 15 bases between. Germline CDR1 is MGHRA and CDR2 is YSYEKL. The CDR3 region is CASSQAPSLLTDTQYF. The CDR3 DNA follows: TGCGCCAGCAGCCAGGCCCCTAGCCTACTCACAGATACGCAGTATTTT.

The CDR3 bases are TGTGCCAGCAGCTTAGACGGGATTGGGCAGCCCCAGCATTTT. Translating gives CASSLDGIGQPQHF. This chain links TRBV11-2 with TRBJ1-5; the D is unclear. Trimming removed 0 bases at V and 7 bases at J, with 10 bases between. Germline V CDR1 and CDR2: SGHAT, FQNNGV. The CDR3 totals 14 residues.

Ten or more counts support this clonotype. This chain links TRBV7-8 with TRBJ2-7; possibly TRBD1 or TRBD2 for D (5 bases each). This CDR3 comprises 14 residues. The V end was cut by 5 bases, the J end by 4 bases, with 15 bases between. Germline CDR1 reads SGHVS; CDR2 reads FQNEAQ. The CDR3 protein is CASSRDQSVYEQYF. As DNA, the CDR3 is TGTGCCAGCAGCCGGGACCAGTCGGTGTACGAGCAGTACTTC.

In this sample, this clonotype turned up many times. The rearrangement joins TRBV2 to TRBJ2-2; the D gene could be TRBD1 or TRBD2 (7 bases each). Germline-derived CDR1 and CDR2 are SNHLY and FYNNEI. This CDR3 is 14 amino acids long. With 10 bases removed from V and 4 bases from J, the gap between germline ends came to 16 bases. CDR3: CATRQGGGTGELFF. CDR3 bases: TGTGCCACCCGACAGGGCGGGGGCACCGGGGAGCTGTTTTTT.

This clonotype was seen only a few times. This sequence joins TRBV4-3 and TRBJ2-3, with no clear D. The V gene's germline CDR1 is LGHNA and CDR2 YSLEER. V lost 3 bases to trimming and J lost 5 bases, with 15 bases between them. CDR3 length: 15 amino acids. CDR3 in amino acids: CASSQSPSFQDTQYF. Here the CDR3 DNA reads TGCGCCAGCAGCCAGAGTCCGAGTTTTCAAGATACGCAGTATTTT.